The 9 T cell receptor beta chains listed next were all sequenced from one sample in a study of blood T cells in healthy people across ages. Primed by a sample-barcoded 5' primer and a J-beta primer mix, a second PCR proceeded for roughly 7 to 12 cycles. TCRdb ran MiXCR on the 5' RACE reads and lists one entry per CDR3 protein. This table has hundreds of thousands of distinct CDR3 sequences, about 30% appearing once. What was sequenced was blood. The source of these receptors is a woman of 80 years or more in good health.

In regard to this clonotype: A much larger clone lies one base from this, so it may be a read error. The gene calls are TRBV7-9 and TRBJ2-1, with D uncertain. V was shortened by 7 bases and J by 4 bases, with 14 bases between the two germline ends. The CDR3 sequence is 14 residues long. Germline V gives CDR1 SEHNR, CDR2 FQNEAQ (reference sequence). The CDR3 loop is CASNPVAAYNEQFF. For the CDR3, the DNA is TGTGCCAGCAACCCCGTGGCAGCTTACAATGAGCAGTTCTTC.

This clonotype was seen at least ten times. The gene calls are TRBV4-2 and TRBJ2-1, with D tentatively TRBD2 (5 bases). Trimming took off 0 bases at V and 6 bases at J, with 6 bases between the two ends. CDR3 length: 13 amino acids. CDR1 and CDR2 from the germline V gene are LGHNA and YNFKEQ. This chain's CDR3 is CASSQDAGNEQFF. The DNA for the CDR3 is TGTGCCAGCAGCCAAGATGCGGGCAATGAGCAGTTCTTC.

The chain has TRBV3-1 and TRBJ2-5, with D possibly matching TRBD2 (6 bases). The V gene lost 4 bases and the J gene lost 1 base, with 19 bases spanning the gap. This CDR3 has 17 amino acids. Germline V gene data show CDR1 as LGHDT and CDR2 as YNNKEL (reference sequence). CDR3 sequence reads: CASSLVFTGGAQETQYF. Here the CDR3 DNA reads TGTGCCAGCAGCCTCGTGTTCACTGGCGGGGCCCAAGAGACCCAGTACTTC.

This clonotype has ten or more counts. This chain connects TRBV6-1 to TRBJ2-2, with 10 bases fitting TRBD1. The CDR3 length is 13 residues. CDR1 MNHNS and CDR2 SASEGT come from the germline V gene. V lost 9 bases to trimming and J lost 6 bases; unmatched junction nucleotides: 4. In DNA, the CDR3 is TGTGCCAGTCCGGGACAGGGGTCCGGGGAGCTGTTTTTT. It is translated as CASPGQGSGELFF.

This clonotype was recorded at least ten times. The V call is TRBV15, the J call TRBJ2-1; TRBD2 is a possible D gene (5 bases). The CDR3 is made up of 14 amino acids. Germline CDR1 is LNHNV and CDR2 is YYDKDF (reference sequence). V lost 3 bases to trimming and J lost 8 bases, with 14 bases between them. The CDR3 spells CATSRSGGYDEQFF. CDR3 nucleotide sequence: TGTGCCACCAGCAGGTCTGGAGGTTACGATGAGCAGTTCTTC.

This clonotype was found many times. The chain uses TRBV20-1 and TRBJ2-7, with D uncertain. The V gene's germline CDR1 is DFQATT and CDR2 SNEGSKA (reference sequence). The V end was cut by 3 bases, the J end by 0 bases, with 15 bases between. The CDR3 is 15 residues long. The CDR3 loop is CSARPLGGISYEQYF. For the CDR3, the DNA is TGCAGTGCTAGGCCATTGGGCGGTATCTCCTACGAGCAGTACTTC.

This clonotype was picked up many times. Here the CDR3 reads CASSPGLAATYEQYF. The CDR3 bases are TGTGCCAGCTCACCCGGACTAGCGGCAACCTACGAGCAGTACTTC. This sequence joins TRBV18 and TRBJ2-7, with 10 bases aligning to TRBD2. Germline CDR1 and CDR2: KGHSH and LQKENI. The trim removed 3 bases at V and 2 bases at J, leaving 4 bases unmatched. This CDR3 is 15 amino acids long.

Concerning this clonotype: A read error may explain this, as a much larger clone is one base away. The chain is built from TRBV4-3 and TRBJ2-2, with D perhaps matching TRBD1 or TRBD2 (6 bases each). This CDR3 comprises 16 residues. CDR1 is LGHNA, CDR2 YSLEER, per germline. Here the CDR3 DNA reads TGCGCCAGCAGCCAAGAAGCCAGGGGAGGCACCGAGGAGCTGTTTTTT. The encoded protein is CASSQEARGGTEELFF.

In its sample, this clonotype was seen many times. The chain employs TRBV5-1 and TRBJ2-3; 11 bases align to TRBD2. CDR1 is SGHRS and CDR2 is YFSETQ in the germline V gene. The V gene end was trimmed by 4 bases and the J gene end by 6 bases; junction bases not matched to a gene: 10. This CDR3 is built from 16 residues. The CDR3 region is CASSPGTSGALDTQYF. For the CDR3, the DNA is TGCGCCAGCAGCCCGGGGACTAGCGGTGCCTTGGATACGCAGTATTTT.